These T cell receptor beta chains were read from a single sample in a study of neurological immune-mediated disorders. TCRdb re-derived calls from the 5' RACE reads in MiXCR, one entry per CDR3 protein. The sample contains approximately 50,000 distinct CDR3 sequences, about 9.3% of which appear only once. Sequences were obtained from PBMCs. The receptor set was obtained from a man between 65 and 85 years old with HTLV-1-associated myelopathy (HAM/TSP). Both conserved end residues are part of each CDR3. The order of the fields is J gene, V gene, clone size, D gene, CDR3 DNA, CDR3 protein. The D gene is left open where the match is weak. Clone size, where shown, is once, few, many, or a class for clones that have expanded.

>TRBJ2-3|TRBV6-5|many|.
TGTGCCAGCAGGGGGCTCGGTAGCACAGATACGCAGTATTTT
CASRGLGSTDTQYF
>TRBJ1-5|TRBV6-6|many|.
TGTGCCAGCAGTTCCTCAAACTATCAGCCCCAGCATTTT
CASSSSNYQPQHF
>TRBJ2-7|TRBV27|many|.
TGTGCCAGCAGTTTAGGGAGACCGGTCTACGAGCAGTACTTC
CASSLGRPVYEQYF
>TRBJ2-7|TRBV10-3|many|.
TGTGCCATCAGGGCGAAGGGATCAGGCTACGAGCAGTACTTC
CAIRAKGSGYEQYF
>TRBJ1-4|TRBV28|many|.
TGTGCCAGCAACGTGTTTGGTGAAAAACTGTTTTTT
CASNVFGEKLFF
>TRBJ2-7|TRBV7-2|once|.
TGTGCCAGCAGCTTAGTTCTGAGGCCTACCGTCTTCTACGAGAGGTACTTC
CASSLVLRPTVFYERYF
>TRBJ2-3|TRBV3-1|.|TRBD2
TGTGCCAGCAGCCGCGCGCGGTCAACCAACCGACAAGCGGGAGGAATGGCAGATACGCAGTATTTT
CASSRARSTNRQAGGMADTQYF
>TRBJ2-7|TRBV7-2|.|.
TGTGCCAGCAGCTTAAGACAGCCCTCCGACGAGCAGTACTTC
CASSLRQPSDEQYF
>TRBJ2-3|TRBV7-2|.|.
TGTGCCAGCAGCGCGCTCGGGACGCCCACAGATACGCAGTATTTT
CASSALGTPTDTQYF
>TRBJ2-5|TRBV5-6|many|.
TGTGCCAGCAGCTTGCTCCTCGGGAAGTGGGCCCAGTACTTC
CASSLLLGKWAQYF
>TRBJ2-7|TRBV27|many|TRBD1
TGTGCCAGCACCTCGGGTTATAGGGGGCAGGTCGGCTACGAGCAGTACTTC
CASTSGYRGQVGYEQYF
>TRBJ1-6|TRBV5-1|.|TRBD1
TGCGCCAGCAGCTTGGAAGTGGGACAGTCTAATTCACCCCTCCACTTT
CASSLEVGQSNSPLHF
>TRBJ2-1|TRBV7-2|many|.
TGTGCCAGCAGCTTCCTAGTACCCGATTCCTATGAGCAGTTCTTC
CASSFLVPDSYEQFF
>TRBJ1-1|TRBV7-2|many|.
TGTGCCAGCACCCCCGGCCACATGTTTCCACGTATGAACACTGAAGCTTTCTTT
CASTPGHMFPRMNTEAFF
>TRBJ2-1|TRBV12-3/TRBV12-4|many|TRBD2
TGTGCCAGCAGTGTCCGGCCCTGGGTTCGGACTGATGTTAGCGGGAGCTCCTACAATGAGCAGTTCTTC
CASSVRPWVRTDVSGSSYNEQFF
>TRBJ2-7|TRBV7-9|many|TRBD2
TGTGCCAGCAGCTTAAGCTTCGGGGCTAGCGGAGCGAGGGGCTACGAGCAGTACTTC
CASSLSFGASGARGYEQYF
>TRBJ2-3|TRBV18|.|.
TGTGCCAGCTCACCACTGAGGGGGGATACGCAGTATTTT
CASSPLRGDTQYF
>TRBJ1-5|TRBV7-2|many|.
TGTGCCAGCAGCCTGAACAGGAATTCTCAGCCCCAGCATTTT
CASSLNRNSQPQHF
>TRBJ2-7|TRBV6-5|many|TRBD2
TGTGCCAGCAGTTACTCAGCGGGAGGGGCCTACGAGCAGTACTTC
CASSYSAGGAYEQYF
>TRBJ2-2|TRBV5-1|many|.
TGCGCCAGCAGCTTGGTAGGGAACACCGGGGAGCTGTTTTTT
CASSLVGNTGELFF
>TRBJ2-3|TRBV5-1|many|.
TGCGCCAGCAGCTCAGTTCTCACAGATACGCAGTATTTT
CASSSVLTDTQYF
>TRBJ2-1|TRBV28|.|TRBD1
TGTGCCAGCAGGACACCGGGACAGGGCCAGCAGTTCTTC
CASRTPGQGQQFF
>TRBJ1-1|TRBV29-1|many|.
TGCAGCGTTGACAGGGGTCCTGAAGCTTTCTTT
CSVDRGPEAFF
>TRBJ2-3|TRBV7-3|many|.
TGTGCCAGCAGCTTAGCCCGGGGGAGGACAGATACGCAGTATTTT
CASSLARGRTDTQYF
>TRBJ1-4|TRBV14|many|TRBD1
TGTGCCAGCAGCCAGGTCCTGCGACAGGGATCTAATGAAAAACTGTTTTTT
CASSQVLRQGSNEKLFF
>TRBJ2-1|TRBV20-1|many|.
TGCAGTGCTCGGGCCCCGCCCGACAATGAGCAGTTCTTC
CSARAPPDNEQFF
>TRBJ2-3|TRBV7-8|many|.
TGTGCCAGCAGCTTGTACGGGACCTTTACAGATACGCAGTATTTT
CASSLYGTFTDTQYF
>TRBJ2-7|TRBV5-1|.|.
TGCGTCAGCAGCTTAACATGGCCCTCCGAGCAGTACTTC
CVSSLTWPSEQYF
>TRBJ1-5|TRBV20-1|many|.
TGCAGTGCTAGCTCTTACAGGGAGAGCAATCAGCCCCAGCATTTT
CSASSYRESNQPQHF
>TRBJ2-2|TRBV6-1|many|.
TGTGCCAGCAGTGAAATTCTTGGATTGGCCGGGGAGCTGTTTTTT
CASSEILGLAGELFF
>TRBJ1-2|TRBV20-1|many|.
TGCAGTGCTAGAGATCTGGGGTATGGCTACACCTTC
CSARDLGYGYTF
>TRBJ1-5|TRBV20-1|many|TRBD1
TGCAGTGCTAACAGGGGTAGGAATCAGCCCCAGCATTTT
CSANRGRNQPQHF
>TRBJ2-1|TRBV11-2|few|.
TGTGCCAGCAGCGCGAAAGGGTTTAGGTCCTACAATGAGCAGTTCTTC
CASSAKGFRSYNEQFF
>TRBJ2-2|TRBV9|many|.
TGTGCCAGCAGCGTTTCTATCACCGGGGAGCTGTTTTTT
CASSVSITGELFF
>TRBJ2-3|TRBV5-1|many|.
TGCGCCAGCAGCTCCCAATACACAGATACGCAGTATTTT
CASSSQYTDTQYF
>TRBJ1-1|TRBV27|many|.
TGTGCCAGCAGTTTCGGAGGTTCTAACACTGAAGCTTTCTTT
CASSFGGSNTEAFF
>TRBJ1-5|TRBV20-1|many|.
TGCAGTGCTAGTAGGGGGGCTGGATGGAATCAGCCCCAGCATTTT
CSASRGAGWNQPQHF
>TRBJ2-7|TRBV4-1|.|.
TGCGCCAGCAGCCAACTACCCCTAGGCGAGCAGTACTTC
CASSQLPLGEQYF
>TRBJ1-1|TRBV18|medium-sized|.
TGTGCCAGCTCACCAAGGGGCCAGTTTGTAGCTTTCTTT
CASSPRGQFVAFF
>TRBJ2-5|TRBV29-1|many|TRBD1
TGCAGCGTGCTAGGGGGCGTAGAGACCCAGTACTTC
CSVLGGVETQYF
>TRBJ1-1|TRBV12-3/TRBV12-4|many|.
TGTGCCAGCAGTTTTCGGAGCGGGGCTTTCTTT
CASSFRSGAFF
>TRBJ2-2|TRBV9|few|TRBD1
TGTGCCAGCGGGTGGGGGACAGGGAGCGACACCGGGGAGCTGTTTTTT
CASGWGTGSDTGELFF
>TRBJ2-1|TRBV5-1|many|.
TGCGCCAGCAGCTTTAACGGGGGCCCGGACTTTCGGCAGTTCTTC
CASSFNGGPDFRQFF
>TRBJ1-5|TRBV28|many|.
TGTGCCAGCAGTTTTTGGGGGGATCAGCCCCAGCATTTT
CASSFWGDQPQHF
>TRBJ2-7|TRBV7-2|.|.
TGTGCCAGCAGCTTAGAACCGGCGGGATTCAACGAGCAGTACTTC
CASSLEPAGFNEQYF
>TRBJ1-1|TRBV20-1|many|.
TGCAGTGCTAGACATGGAGAAGCTTTCTTT
CSARHGEAFF
>TRBJ2-7|TRBV5-6|many|TRBD1
TGTGCCAGCAGCTTGATCGGACAGGGGCCCTACGAGCAGTACTTC
CASSLIGQGPYEQYF
>TRBJ1-1|TRBV27|many|.
TGTGCCAGCAGTTACAGGGTTGGTATCACTGAAGCTTTCTTT
CASSYRVGITEAFF
>TRBJ2-1|TRBV29-1|many|.
TGCAGCGTTGAGAGGGGCAGGGGCCGGAATGAGCAGTTCTTC
CSVERGRGRNEQFF
>TRBJ2-7|TRBV28|many|.
TGTGCCAGCAGTTTTCTCGTAGCGGAGGGCGAGCAGTACTTC
CASSFLVAEGEQYF
>TRBJ2-5|TRBV9|medium-sized|TRBD2
TGTGCCAGCAGCGTGGACGGGAGGTCCCAAGAGACCCAGTACTTC
CASSVDGRSQETQYF
>TRBJ2-3|TRBV20-1|.|.
TGCAGTGCTAGAGATTCGAGGAAGACATCTACGCAGTATTTT
CSARDSRKTSTQYF
>TRBJ1-1|TRBV9|many|.
TGTGCCAGCAGCGTAGAAGGGAACACTGAAGCTTTCTTT
CASSVEGNTEAFF
>TRBJ2-3|TRBV20-1|many|TRBD2
TGCAGTGCTCCTAGCGGGAGAGGGCGTGCAGATACGCAGTATTTT
CSAPSGRGRADTQYF
>TRBJ2-3|TRBV4-3|many|.
TGCGCCAGCAGCCAAGAACACCAGGGGCCAGATACGCAGTATTTT
CASSQEHQGPDTQYF
>TRBJ2-5|TRBV5-6|many|.
TGTGCCAGCAGCTTGCCAGGGAACGGGCAAGAGACCCAGTACTTC
CASSLPGNGQETQYF
>TRBJ2-2|TRBV3-1|many|TRBD1
TGTGCCAGCAGCCGGACGGGACAGTTGAACACCGGGGAGCTGTTTTTT
CASSRTGQLNTGELFF
>TRBJ2-2|TRBV20-1|.|TRBD1
TGCAGTGCATGGACAGGGGCCGCCGGGGAGCTGTTTTTT
CSAWTGAAGELFF
>TRBJ2-7|TRBV4-3|many|.
TGCGCCAGCAGCCAAGATTGGGGGAGCTACGAGCAGTACTTC
CASSQDWGSYEQYF
>TRBJ2-7|TRBV9|many|TRBD2
TGTGCCAGCAGCGTAGTCGTCCCGGGAGGGCCTAGTTACGAGCAGTACTTC
CASSVVVPGGPSYEQYF